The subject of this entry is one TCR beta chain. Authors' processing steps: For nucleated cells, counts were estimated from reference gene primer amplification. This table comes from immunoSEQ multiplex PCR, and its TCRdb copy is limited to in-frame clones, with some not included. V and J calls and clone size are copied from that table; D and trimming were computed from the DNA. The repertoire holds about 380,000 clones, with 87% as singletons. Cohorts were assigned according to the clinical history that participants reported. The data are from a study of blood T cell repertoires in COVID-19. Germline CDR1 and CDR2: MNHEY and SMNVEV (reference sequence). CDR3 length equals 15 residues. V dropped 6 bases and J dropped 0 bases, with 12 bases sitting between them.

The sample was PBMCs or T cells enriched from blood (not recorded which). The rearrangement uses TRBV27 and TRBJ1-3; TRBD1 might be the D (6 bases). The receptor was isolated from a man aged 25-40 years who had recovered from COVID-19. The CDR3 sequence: CASSSRGFSGNTIYF. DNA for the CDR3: TGTGCCAGCAGCTCCAGGGGATTCTCTGGAAACACCATATATTTT.